These T cell receptor beta chains were read from a single sample in a study of CD8+ T cells in alopecia areata. Some clones are missing from TCRdb's copy, which holds only in-frame ones; the method was immunoSEQ multiplex PCR. This sample has some 240,000 clones, with 57% found just once. The material was CD4+ T cells sorted from blood, obtained at week 0. The source is a human donor with alopecia areata. CDR3s include the opening cysteine and the closing phenylalanine or tryptophan. Fields, in order: D gene, V gene, clone size, J gene, CDR3 DNA, CDR3 protein. D genes are given only for firm matches. Size is stated for part of the rows, as once, few or many counts, or as a class when the clone is expanded.

D: -
V: TRBV7-9
size: -
J: TRBJ2-7
DNA: TGTGCCAGCAGCTTAGACGGCGGGGGCAGCTACGAGCAGTACTTC
CDR3: CASSLDGGGSYEQYF

D: -
V: TRBV5-1
size: -
J: TRBJ1-1
DNA: TGCGCCAGCAGCTTCGACAGGACTGAAGCTTTCTTT
CDR3: CASSFDRTEAFF

D: TRBD1
V: TRBV5-4
size: -
J: TRBJ1-6
DNA: TGTGCCAGCAGCTTGTCTCGACAGGGTTCACCCCTCCACTTT
CDR3: CASSLSRQGSPLHF

D: -
V: TRBV18
size: few
J: TRBJ2-2
DNA: TGTGCCAGCTCACCAAGTTGGGACCGAAGCGGGGAGCTGTTTTTT
CDR3: CASSPSWDRSGELFF

D: TRBD2
V: TRBV5-1
size: few
J: TRBJ2-1
DNA: TGCGCCAGCAGCTCCCCCGGACTAGCGGATTCAAGCTCCTACAATGAGCAGTTCTTC
CDR3: CASSSPGLADSSSYNEQFF

D: -
V: TRBV5-1
size: -
J: TRBJ2-1
DNA: TGCGCCAGCAGCTTGGTTAGCGACGGTGAGCAGTTCTTC
CDR3: CASSLVSDGEQFF

D: -
V: TRBV19
size: -
J: TRBJ2-7
DNA: TGTGCCAGTAGTAGCCTGGGGCATCGTGATTACGAGCAGTACTTC
CDR3: CASSSLGHRDYEQYF

D: -
V: TRBV2
size: few
J: TRBJ1-1
DNA: TGTGCCAGCGTGGCAGGGGCAAGAGTCACTGAAGCTTTCTTT
CDR3: CASVAGARVTEAFF

D: TRBD1
V: TRBV29-1
size: -
J: TRBJ1-2
DNA: TGCAGCGTAAACTCAGGGGGCTCTGATGGCTACACCTTC
CDR3: CSVNSGGSDGYTF

D: TRBD2
V: TRBV7-7
size: few
J: TRBJ2-3
DNA: TGTGCTAGCAGCCTCGGACTAGCGGGAGCAGATACGCAGTATTTT
CDR3: CASSLGLAGADTQYF

D: -
V: TRBV29-1
size: -
J: TRBJ2-1
DNA: TGCAGCGCCAAGCGGGTCGGTTTATGGGAGCAGTTCTTC
CDR3: CSAKRVGLWEQFF

D: -
V: TRBV7-2
size: -
J: TRBJ1-1
DNA: TGTGCCAGCAGCTTACCCGTGAACACTGAAGCTTTCTTT
CDR3: CASSLPVNTEAFF

D: -
V: TRBV4-1
size: -
J: TRBJ1-2
DNA: TGCGCCAGCAGCCAAGATCTCCCTAATGGCTACACCTTC
CDR3: CASSQDLPNGYTF

D: TRBD1
V: TRBV29-1
size: -
J: TRBJ1-4
DNA: TGCAGCGTGGGAGGACAGGGAGATGAAAAACTGTTTTTT
CDR3: CSVGGQGDEKLFF

D: -
V: TRBV7-9
size: few
J: TRBJ2-4
DNA: TGTGCCAGCAGCCCAAATGACGCCATTCAGTACTTC
CDR3: CASSPNDAIQYF

D: TRBD2
V: TRBV7-9
size: -
J: TRBJ2-1
DNA: TGTGCCAGCAGCGGCAGCGGGAGGGCGAATGAGCAGTTCTTC
CDR3: CASSGSGRANEQFF

D: -
V: TRBV7-2
size: medium-sized
J: TRBJ2-1
DNA: TGTGCCAGCAGCTTAGAAGACTACTCCTACAATGAGCAGTTCTTC
CDR3: CASSLEDYSYNEQFF

D: TRBD1
V: TRBV13
size: -
J: TRBJ1-2
DNA: TGTGCCAGCATCCCGGGGGCAGGGGGCTATGGCTACACCTTC
CDR3: CASIPGAGGYGYTF

D: -
V: TRBV11-2
size: few
J: TRBJ1-5
DNA: TGTGCCAGCAGCTTAGTCTCGGATAATCAGCCCCAGCATTTT
CDR3: CASSLVSDNQPQHF

D: -
V: TRBV4-1
size: -
J: TRBJ2-1
DNA: TGCGCCAGCAGCCAAGACCGGGCTCTGGACAATGAGCAGTTCTTC
CDR3: CASSQDRALDNEQFF

D: -
V: TRBV7-3
size: -
J: TRBJ2-6
DNA: TGTGCCAGCAGCTCTTCGAGCGTCCTGACTTTC
CDR3: CASSSSSVLTF

D: TRBD2
V: TRBV6-1
size: once
J: TRBJ2-1
DNA: TGTGCCAGCAGTGATCCTAGCGGGTCTAACAATGAGCAGTTCTTC
CDR3: CASSDPSGSNNEQFF

D: -
V: TRBV4-1
size: once
J: TRBJ1-1
DNA: TGCGCCAGCAGCCAGGGCGGAGGGAGAAACACTGAAGCTTTCTTT
CDR3: CASSQGGGRNTEAFF

D: -
V: TRBV29-1
size: few
J: TRBJ1-1
DNA: TGCAGCGTAGCCCAGAGGTTGGGCACTGAAGCTTTCTTT
CDR3: CSVAQRLGTEAFF

D: TRBD2
V: TRBV7-7
size: -
J: TRBJ2-3
DNA: TGTGCTAGCAGCTCGGGGAGCGGGAGTGGCGATACGCAGTATTTT
CDR3: CASSSGSGSGDTQYF

D: TRBD1
V: TRBV27
size: -
J: TRBJ1-4
DNA: TGTGCCAGCAGACGACAGGGTGAAAAACTGTTTTTT
CDR3: CASRRQGEKLFF

D: -
V: TRBV13
size: -
J: TRBJ2-6
DNA: TGTGCCAGCAGCCTGTTGGTGGGCTCTGGGGCCAACGTCCTGACTTTC
CDR3: CASSLLVGSGANVLTF

D: TRBD2
V: TRBV5-4
size: few
J: TRBJ2-1
DNA: TGTGCCAGCAGCTTGAAGGCGGGAGGTAAATACAATGAGCAGTTCTTC
CDR3: CASSLKAGGKYNEQFF

D: -
V: TRBV7-9
size: -
J: TRBJ1-2
DNA: TGTGCCAGCAGCCGAGATCACCTGGCCCCGGGAGGCTACACCTTC
CDR3: CASSRDHLAPGGYTF

D: -
V: TRBV7-2
size: -
J: TRBJ2-1
DNA: TGTGCCACCCAACCCGGAGGGGGGCCCTACAATGAGCAGTTCTTC
CDR3: CATQPGGGPYNEQFF

D: -
V: TRBV7-8
size: -
J: TRBJ2-7
DNA: TGTGCCAGCAGCTTGTCGCCTAGGTCCTTCGGCGACGAGCAGTACTTC
CDR3: CASSLSPRSFGDEQYF

D: -
V: TRBV30
size: -
J: TRBJ2-2
DNA: TGTGCAAGACTCAACCCAAACACCGGGGAGCTGTTTTTT
CDR3: CARLNPNTGELFF

D: -
V: TRBV28
size: -
J: TRBJ1-5
DNA: TGTGCCAGCAGTTTACCCGGGGGTAGCAATCAGCCCCAGCATTTT
CDR3: CASSLPGGSNQPQHF

D: TRBD1
V: TRBV19
size: -
J: TRBJ1-4
DNA: TGTGCCACCAGGGGACAGGGAAATGAAAAACTGTTTTTT
CDR3: CATRGQGNEKLFF

D: TRBD1
V: TRBV9
size: few
J: TRBJ1-1
DNA: TGTGCCAGCAGCGTAGGACAGGGGGGTAAGAACACTGAAGCTTTCTTT
CDR3: CASSVGQGGKNTEAFF

D: -
V: TRBV29-1
size: once
J: TRBJ2-7
DNA: TGCAGCGTTGCCCGGAGGGACACGCACTACGAGCAGTACTTC
CDR3: CSVARRDTHYEQYF

D: -
V: TRBV13
size: few
J: TRBJ2-1
DNA: TGTGCCAGCAGCAACGACCGGCAGGCCTACAATGAGCAGTTCTTC
CDR3: CASSNDRQAYNEQFF

D: -
V: TRBV29-1
size: -
J: TRBJ1-1
DNA: TGCAGCGTTGATGGTGCAGGGGTGACTACTGAAGCTTTCTTT
CDR3: CSVDGAGVTTEAFF

D: -
V: TRBV28
size: many
J: TRBJ2-5
DNA: TGTGCCAGCCGCGGACTGTCCCAAGAGACCCAGTACTTC
CDR3: CASRGLSQETQYF

D: TRBD1
V: TRBV9
size: few
J: TRBJ1-4
DNA: TGTGCCAGCAGCGAGTCTCAGGGGGCGCTTGAAAAACTGTTTTTT
CDR3: CASSESQGALEKLFF

D: -
V: TRBV25-1
size: once
J: TRBJ1-1
DNA: TGTGCCAGTACCCTTGCGGGGGCTAGCACTGAAGCTTTCTTT
CDR3: CASTLAGASTEAFF

D: -
V: TRBV6-1
size: -
J: TRBJ2-1
DNA: TGTGCCAGCAGTGAAGGACTCTTCCTCTCCTACAATGAGCAGTTCTTC
CDR3: CASSEGLFLSYNEQFF

D: TRBD2
V: TRBV2
size: -
J: TRBJ2-1
DNA: TGTGCCAGGACTAGCGGGGGAGGCACCCGGTACAATGAGCAGTTCTTC
CDR3: CARTSGGGTRYNEQFF

D: TRBD1
V: TRBV25-1
size: few
J: TRBJ1-5
DNA: TGTGCCAGCAGCCCCGGGGGACAGGACGATCAGCCCCAGCATTTT
CDR3: CASSPGGQDDQPQHF

D: TRBD2
V: TRBV29-1
size: -
J: TRBJ2-3
DNA: TGCAGCGTCAGCGGGAGGGCCACAGATACGCAGTATTTT
CDR3: CSVSGRATDTQYF

D: -
V: TRBV30
size: few
J: TRBJ1-1
DNA: TGTGCCTGGAGTGTACTAAGTCGGAAGGGATTCACTGAAGCTTTCTTT
CDR3: CAWSVLSRKGFTEAFF